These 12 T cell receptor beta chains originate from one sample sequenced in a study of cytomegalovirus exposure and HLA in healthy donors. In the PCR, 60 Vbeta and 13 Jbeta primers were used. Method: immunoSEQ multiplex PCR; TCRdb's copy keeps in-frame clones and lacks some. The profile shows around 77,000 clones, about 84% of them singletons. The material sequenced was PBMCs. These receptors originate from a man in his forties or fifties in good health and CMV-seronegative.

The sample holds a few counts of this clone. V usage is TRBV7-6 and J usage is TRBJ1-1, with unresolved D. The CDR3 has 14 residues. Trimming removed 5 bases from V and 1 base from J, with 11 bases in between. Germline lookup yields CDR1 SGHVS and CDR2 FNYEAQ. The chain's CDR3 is CASSARSENTEAFF. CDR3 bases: TGTGCCAGCAGCGCCCGTTCAGAGAACACTGAAGCTTTCTTT.

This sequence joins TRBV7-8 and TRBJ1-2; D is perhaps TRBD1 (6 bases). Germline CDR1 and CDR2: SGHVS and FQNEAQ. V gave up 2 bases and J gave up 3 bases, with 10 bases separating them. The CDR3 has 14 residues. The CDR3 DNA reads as TGTGCCAGCAGCTTAAACAGGGAAGACTATGGCTACACCTTC. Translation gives CASSLNREDYGYTF.

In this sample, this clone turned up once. In nucleotides, the CDR3 is TGCAGCGTTCTCGATACCGGGACAGGGACCTCTGGGGCCAACGTCCTGACTTTC. Its translation is CSVLDTGTGTSGANVLTF. The V and J genes are TRBV29-1 and TRBJ2-6, with TRBD1 matching over 9 bases. The CDR3 totals 18 residues. Per the germline V gene, CDR1 is SQVTM and CDR2 is ANQGSEA. Trimming took 5 bases from V and 0 from J; bases not matched to a gene: 11.

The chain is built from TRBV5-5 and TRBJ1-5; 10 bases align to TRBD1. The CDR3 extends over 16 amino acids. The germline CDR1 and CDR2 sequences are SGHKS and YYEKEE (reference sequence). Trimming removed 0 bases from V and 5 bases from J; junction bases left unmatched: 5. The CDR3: CASSLDRDRGHQPQHF. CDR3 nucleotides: TGTGCCAGCAGCTTGGACCGGGACAGGGGTCATCAGCCCCAGCATTTT.

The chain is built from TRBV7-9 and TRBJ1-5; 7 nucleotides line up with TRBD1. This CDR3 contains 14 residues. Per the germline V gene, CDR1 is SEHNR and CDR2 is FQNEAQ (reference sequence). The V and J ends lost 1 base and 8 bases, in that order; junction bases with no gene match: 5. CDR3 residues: CASSLETGQEPQHF. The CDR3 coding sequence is TGTGCCAGCAGCTTAGAGACAGGGCAGGAGCCCCAGCATTTT.

CDR3 in DNA: TGCGCCAGCAGCTTGGCCACGGGAAGGAATTCACCCCTCCACTTT. Its protein product is CASSLATGRNSPLHF. The rearrangement uses TRBV5-1 and TRBJ1-6; D uncertain. CDR3 length equals 15 residues. Germline loops: CDR1 SGHRS, CDR2 YFSETQ. V was trimmed by 0 bases and J by 7 bases, leaving 11 bases between them.

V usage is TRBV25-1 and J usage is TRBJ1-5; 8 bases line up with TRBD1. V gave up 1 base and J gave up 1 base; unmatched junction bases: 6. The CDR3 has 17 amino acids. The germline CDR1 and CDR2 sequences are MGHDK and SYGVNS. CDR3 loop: CASSESTGGRSNQPQHF. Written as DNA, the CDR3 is TGTGCCAGCAGTGAATCCACAGGGGGAAGGAGCAATCAGCCCCAGCATTTT.

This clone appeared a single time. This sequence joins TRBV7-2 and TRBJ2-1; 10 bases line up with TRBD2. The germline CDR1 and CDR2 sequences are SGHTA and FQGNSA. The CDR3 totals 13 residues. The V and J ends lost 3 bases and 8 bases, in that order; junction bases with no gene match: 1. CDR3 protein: CASSFSGGYEQFF. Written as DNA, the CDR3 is TGTGCCAGCAGCTTTAGCGGGGGGTATGAGCAGTTCTTC.

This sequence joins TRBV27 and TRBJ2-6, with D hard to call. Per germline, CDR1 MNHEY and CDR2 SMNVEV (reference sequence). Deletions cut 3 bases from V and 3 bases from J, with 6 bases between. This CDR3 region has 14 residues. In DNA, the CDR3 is TGTGCCAGCAGTTTCCGAGGTGGGGCCAACGTCCTGACTTTC. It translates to CASSFRGGANVLTF.

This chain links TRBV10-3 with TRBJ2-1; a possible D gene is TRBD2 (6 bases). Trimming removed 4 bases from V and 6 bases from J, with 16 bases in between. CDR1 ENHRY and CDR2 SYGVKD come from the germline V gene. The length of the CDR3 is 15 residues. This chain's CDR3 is CAISAGVDVSNEQFF. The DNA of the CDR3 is TGTGCCATCAGTGCGGGGGTTGATGTTTCCAATGAGCAGTTCTTC.

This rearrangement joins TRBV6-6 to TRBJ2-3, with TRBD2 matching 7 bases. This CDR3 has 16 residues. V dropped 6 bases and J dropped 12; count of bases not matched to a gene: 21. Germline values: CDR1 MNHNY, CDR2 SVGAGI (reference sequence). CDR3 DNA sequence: TGTGCCAGCAGCCCCAGTACCACCATCAGAGCGGGGTCACAGTATTTT. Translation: CASSPSTTIRAGSQYF.

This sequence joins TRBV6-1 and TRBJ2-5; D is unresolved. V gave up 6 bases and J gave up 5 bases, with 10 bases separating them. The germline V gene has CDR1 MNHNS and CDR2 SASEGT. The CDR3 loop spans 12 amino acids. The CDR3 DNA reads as TGTGCCAGCAGCGTAAGCTTGGAGACCCAGTACTTC. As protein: CASSVSLETQYF.